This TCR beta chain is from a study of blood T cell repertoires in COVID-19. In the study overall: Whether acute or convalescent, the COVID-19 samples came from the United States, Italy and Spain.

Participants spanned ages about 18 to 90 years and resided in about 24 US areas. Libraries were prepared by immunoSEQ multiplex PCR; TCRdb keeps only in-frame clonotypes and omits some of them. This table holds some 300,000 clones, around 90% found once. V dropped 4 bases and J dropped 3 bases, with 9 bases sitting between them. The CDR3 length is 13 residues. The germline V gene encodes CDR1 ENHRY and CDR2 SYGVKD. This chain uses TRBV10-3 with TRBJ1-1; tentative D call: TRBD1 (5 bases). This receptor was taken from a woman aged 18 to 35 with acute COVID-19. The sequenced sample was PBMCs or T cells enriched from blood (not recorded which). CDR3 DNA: TGTGCCATCAGTGGCAGGGCGGACACTGAAGCTTTCTTT. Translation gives CAISGRADTEAFF.